Here is one T cell receptor beta chain with its context. This specimen belongs to a study of shared T cell receptors in the human thymus. Clones were sequenced by immunoSEQ multiplex PCR, and TCRdb holds only the in-frame ones, with some missing. The repertoire holds hundreds of thousands of clones, with roughly 90% as singletons. The CDR3 length is 14 residues. Germline V lookup: CDR1 MNHEY, CDR2 SMNVEV (reference sequence). V shed 5 bases, J shed 5 bases, and the junction held 6 bases outside the gene matches. These data are also associated with another study on human thymus T cells.

This receptor was identified in a boy under two years old with a congenital heart defect. The rearrangement uses TRBV27 and TRBJ1-5; 7 bases match TRBD1. The sequenced material came from thymocytes. CDR3 bases: TGTGCCAGCAGTGCGGACAGGCGATATCAGCCCCAGCATTTT. This encodes CASSADRRYQPQHF.